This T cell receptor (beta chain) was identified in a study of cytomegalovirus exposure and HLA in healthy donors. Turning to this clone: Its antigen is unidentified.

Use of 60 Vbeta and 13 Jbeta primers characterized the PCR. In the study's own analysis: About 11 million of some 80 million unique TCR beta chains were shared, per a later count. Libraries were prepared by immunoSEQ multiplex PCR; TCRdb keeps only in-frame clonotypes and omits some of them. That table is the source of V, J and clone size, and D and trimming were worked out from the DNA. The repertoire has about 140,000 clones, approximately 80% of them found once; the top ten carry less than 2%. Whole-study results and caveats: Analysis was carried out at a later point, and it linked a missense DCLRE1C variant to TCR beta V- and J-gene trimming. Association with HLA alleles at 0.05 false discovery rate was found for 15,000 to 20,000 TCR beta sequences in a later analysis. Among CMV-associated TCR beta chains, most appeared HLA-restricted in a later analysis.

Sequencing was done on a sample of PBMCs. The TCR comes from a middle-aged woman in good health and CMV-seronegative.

The CDR3 region has the DNA TGTGCCACCAGCAGAGATCCGGGAGGCAATCAGCCCCAGCATTTT. Translating gives CATSRDPGGNQPQHF. The rearrangement joins TRBV15 to TRBJ1-5; D is uncertain. This CDR3 is built from 15 residues. Trimming cost V 0 bases and J 2 bases, with 8 bases left between them. The germline V gene has CDR1 LNHNV and CDR2 YYDKDF (reference sequence). Using reference TRBV15 and TRBJ1-5 for the parts outside the CDR3, the full variable domain is DAMVIQNPRYQVTQFGKPVTLSCSQTLNHNVMYWYQQKSSQAPKLLFHYYDKDFNNEADTPDNFQSRRPNTSFCFLDIRSPGLGDTAMYLCATSRDPGGNQPQHFGDGTRLSIL.